Listed below are T cell receptor beta chains from one sample, sequenced in a study of T cell responses to AZD1222 COVID-19 vaccine. Sequenced by immunoSEQ multiplex PCR; TCRdb stores in-frame clones only, minus some. The repertoire holds around 62,000 clones, with 80% to 90% as singletons. The source material was peripheral blood, sampled on day 0 of AZD1222 vaccination. The source is an adult in good health. The CDR3 runs from the conserved cysteine through the conserved F or W.

j_gene	v_gene	CDR3aa
TRBJ1-6	TRBV19	CASTSTPYNSPLHF
TRBJ1-2	TRBV5-5	CASSLDSGARLYGYTF
TRBJ1-1	TRBV18	CASSSSGTGSNTEAFF
TRBJ2-7	TRBV7-2	CASSTGQGTYEQYF
TRBJ1-2	TRBV5-5	CASSLEGQGARYTF
TRBJ2-1	TRBV5-6	CASSLNGTGGNEQFF
TRBJ2-1	TRBV5-1	CASSLGWSYNEQFF
TRBJ1-1	TRBV3-1/TRBV3-2	CASSRQGQGSTEAFF
TRBJ1-2	TRBV2	CASRPGRGNYGYTF
TRBJ1-1	TRBV7-9	CASIHSGTGFWNTEAFF
TRBJ1-5	TRBV7-9	CASSSAEGHSNQPQHF
TRBJ2-3	TRBV7-2	CASSLAGTSTDTQYF
TRBJ2-2	TRBV9	CASSTRDRGGPGELFF
TRBJ2-1	TRBV2	CASTRWAGIAYNEQFF
TRBJ2-6	TRBV30	CAWNTGRTNFGANVLTF
TRBJ2-3	TRBV30	CAWSVGSPTNTQYF
TRBJ2-7	TRBV4-1	CASSQVPGQGSYEQYF
TRBJ1-1	TRBV5-1	CASSLAPGTTEAFF
TRBJ2-3	TRBV11-2	CASSQGDTLDTQYF
TRBJ2-2	TRBV12-3/TRBV12-4	CASRQGLTGELFF
TRBJ2-5	TRBV7-9	CASTPLMGLADPQETQYF
TRBJ1-2	TRBV12-3/TRBV12-4	CASSLRGNYGYTF
TRBJ2-7	TRBV21-1	CARTIPVDEQYF
TRBJ2-2	TRBV11-2	CASSLLAANTGELFF
TRBJ2-1	TRBV18	CASSPPSLDEQFF
TRBJ1-3	TRBV10-3	CAISIIWGNTIYF
TRBJ2-5	TRBV12-5	CASGPGQIQETQYF
TRBJ1-4	TRBV7-9	CATQRTADEKLFF
TRBJ1-2	TRBV9	CASSVGPGANYGYTF
TRBJ2-7	TRBV6-5	CATKGGDIRAQYF
TRBJ1-1	TRBV5-6	CASSLLGQGVNTEAFF
TRBJ1-5	TRBV4-1	CASSQVTGGNQPQHF
TRBJ1-1	TRBV30	CAWSIGVMYTEAFF
TRBJ2-1	TRBV5-1	CASSLLATSGTMYEQFF
TRBJ2-7	TRBV19	CASSILPGVYEQYF
TRBJ2-1	TRBV7-2	CASSLVGVGQFF
TRBJ1-4	TRBV6-6	CASSRDRGREKLFF
TRBJ2-7	TRBV30	CAWSVGGGGLTYEQYF
TRBJ2-2	TRBV5-1	CASSLAKDRNTGELFF
TRBJ1-3	TRBV9	CASSVEMSGQGGGNTIYF
TRBJ1-6	TRBV10-2	CARRGECRQVLSAPHHSPLHF
TRBJ2-7	TRBV5-1	CASSPPHGDEQYF
TRBJ2-7	TRBV6-2/TRBV6-3	CASSYVGLAGNEQYF
TRBJ1-6	TRBV6-5	CASSLSLNSPLHF
TRBJ1-2	TRBV5-5	CASSLQNRDGSRYGYTF
TRBJ1-4	TRBV7-2	CASSLGWGQGSDEKLFF
TRBJ1-1	TRBV6-6	CASSYWGGEAFF
TRBJ1-2	TRBV2	CASSDRLYGYTF